A single sample is the source of the 11 T cell receptor beta chains below, sequenced in a study of blood T cell repertoires in COVID-19. The table came from immunoSEQ multiplex PCR; TCRdb's copy has only in-frame clones and leaves some out. The sample yields 250,000 to 350,000 clones, 89% seen once. The sequenced sample was peripheral blood. The receptors here all came from a woman aged 55-70 years with acute or convalescent COVID-19.

The chain has TRBV7-3 and TRBJ2-5, with 9 bases aligning to TRBD2. The germline gives CDR1 SGHTA, CDR2 FQGTGA. This CDR3 has 15 amino acids. V lost 4 bases, J lost 2 bases, and 5 bases stayed unmatched. The CDR3 sequence is CASSSGTSRQETQYF. CDR3 bases: TGTGCCAGCAGCTCTGGGACTAGCCGTCAAGAGACCCAGTACTTC.

This chain uses TRBV12-3 or TRBV12-4 with TRBJ1-1; D not certain. The V and J ends lost 6 bases and 5 bases respectively, with 7 bases between them. The CDR3 length is 11 residues. CDR3 sequence: CASSRGTEAFF. DNA of the CDR3: TGTGCCAGCAGCAGAGGTACTGAAGCTTTCTTT.

The chain combines TRBV7-3 with TRBJ2-2; possible D gene TRBD1, 5 bases. Germline V gives CDR1 SGHTA, CDR2 FQGTGA. The CDR3 contains 15 residues. The V end was cut by 4 bases, the J end by 2 bases, with 11 bases between. DNA of the CDR3: TGTGCCAGCAGCTACATGGGGCCAAACACCGGGGAGCTGTTTTTT. Protein sequence: CASSYMGPNTGELFF.

V usage is TRBV28 and J usage is TRBJ2-5; the D gene is possibly TRBD1 (5 bases). Germline CDR1 and CDR2: MDHEN and SYDVKM. There are 16 residues in the CDR3. V was shortened by 5 bases and J by 5 bases, with 21 bases between the two germline ends. The CDR3 here is CASSPPPQGHPETQYF. The CDR3 region has the DNA TGTGCCAGCAGTCCGCCACCCCAGGGTCATCCGGAGACCCAGTACTTC.

The chain links TRBV28 to TRBJ2-5; 10 nucleotides align to TRBD2. This CDR3 contains 17 residues. The V gene end was trimmed by 6 bases and the J gene end by 2 bases; junction bases not matched to a gene: 12. Germline V lookup: CDR1 MDHEN, CDR2 SYDVKM. CDR3 in DNA: TGTGCCAGCAGACTTATGAATAGCGGGGGGCTTCAAGAGACCCAGTACTTC. This sequence encodes CASRLMNSGGLQETQYF.

The V gene is TRBV5-4, the J gene TRBJ2-7; 11 bases are a match to TRBD1. This CDR3 has 15 residues. The V gene end was trimmed by 2 bases and the J gene end by 2 bases; junction bases not matched to a gene: 3. Looked up from germline, CDR1 is SGHNT and CDR2 is YYREEE (reference sequence). CDR3 protein: CASSFGQGAAYEQYF. In DNA form, the CDR3 reads TGTGCCAGCAGCTTCGGACAGGGGGCCGCCTACGAGCAGTACTTC.

This chain links TRBV5-8 with TRBJ2-3; 9 nucleotides line up with TRBD1. The CDR3 runs 15 residues. Germline V gene lookup returns CDR1 SGHTS and CDR2 YDEGEE. Trimming cost V 6 bases and J 2 bases; bases outside gene matches: 7. The CDR3 sequence is CASKGDRVFTDTQYF. The CDR3, as DNA: TGTGCCAGCAAAGGGGACAGGGTGTTCACAGATACGCAGTATTTT.

The chain recombines TRBV7-2 with TRBJ2-7; 9 bases line up with TRBD1. V trimming: 5 bases; J trimming: 9 bases; junction bases outside the gene matches: 8. The CDR3 consists of 13 residues. Germline CDR1 reads SGHTA; CDR2 reads FQGNSA. The CDR3 nucleotides read TGTGCCAGCAGCCCCACAGGGGGCTTGGCGCAGTACTTC. Translation gives CASSPTGGLAQYF.

The CDR3 region is CASSLELGGYKSQYF. CDR3 sequence (DNA): TGTGCCAGCAGTTTGGAGTTGGGGGGGTACAAGAGCCAGTACTTC. The rearrangement joins TRBV28 to TRBJ2-4; 7 nucleotides match TRBD2. Germline CDR1 MDHEN, CDR2 SYDVKM. The CDR3 covers 15 residues. V shed 3 bases, J shed 13 bases, and the junction held 15 bases outside the gene matches. Full variable domain (remainder filled in from reference TRBV28 and TRBJ2-4): DVKVTQSSRYLVKRTGEKVFLECVQDMDHENMFWYRQDPGLGLRLIYFSYDVKMKEKGDIPEGYSVSREKKERFSLILESASTNQTSMYLCASSLELGGYKSQYFGAGTRLSVL.

The chain uses TRBV30 and TRBJ1-4; TRBD1 matches 9 bases. Trimming cost V 3 bases and J 7 bases; bases outside gene matches: 6. This CDR3 is 14 amino acids long. CDR1 is GTSNPN and CDR2 is SVGIG in the germline V gene (reference sequence). In nucleotides, the CDR3 is TGTGCCTGGAGCCCCGGGACAGGGATTGAAAAACTGTTTTTT. Its protein product is CAWSPGTGIEKLFF.

The genes are TRBV3-1 (or the pseudogene TRBV3-2) and TRBJ1-5; D is unresolved. The CDR3 covers 15 residues. The V and J ends lost 3 bases and 1 base respectively, with 10 bases between them. The germline CDR1 and CDR2 sequences are LGHDT and YNNKEL (reference sequence). CDR3 sequence: CASSQGGSSNQPQHF. In DNA, the CDR3 is TGTGCCAGCAGCCAGGGAGGTTCGAGCAATCAGCCCCAGCATTTT.